The rows below give T cell receptor beta chains drawn from one sample of a study of blood T cell repertoires in COVID-19. Sequenced by immunoSEQ multiplex PCR; TCRdb stores in-frame clones only, minus some. The sample consists of roughly 380,000 clones, about 90% of them appearing once. Sequencing was performed on PBMCs or T cells enriched from blood (not recorded which). The receptors here all came from a woman aged 25 to 45 who had recovered from COVID-19. The CDR3 runs from the conserved cysteine through the conserved F or W. A D gene is named only where the DNA matches it firmly. The size field is filled for only some rows; it gives once, few, many or a size class.

>TRBJ1-1|NA|NA|TRBV6-2/TRBV6-3
TGTGCCAGCAGTGCAGGCTCAACTGAAGCTTTCTTT
CASSAGSTEAFF
>TRBJ2-1|few|TRBD2|TRBV5-4
TGTGCCAGCAGCTCAGGACTAGCGGGGACGCCCTACAATGAGCAGTTCTTC
CASSSGLAGTPYNEQFF
>TRBJ1-1|NA|TRBD1|TRBV6-5
TGTGCCAGCAGTTTAACAGGGGGCACTGAAGCTTTCTTT
CASSLTGGTEAFF
>TRBJ2-2|NA|NA|TRBV9
TGTGCCAGCAGCGTAGCCTCTCCCGGGGAGCTGTTTTTT
CASSVASPGELFF
>TRBJ1-2|NA|TRBD1|TRBV3-1/TRBV3-2
TGTGCCAGCAGCCAAGAATATGCAGGGGGCTATGGCTACACCTTC
CASSQEYAGGYGYTF
>TRBJ2-7|NA|NA|TRBV28
TGTGCCAGCATCTCTGCGGCAGGGAACTCCTACGAGCAGTACTTC
CASISAAGNSYEQYF
>TRBJ2-7|NA|TRBD1|TRBV7-6
TGTGCCAGCAGCTTACAGGACAGGACTTCCTACGAGCAGTACTTC
CASSLQDRTSYEQYF
>TRBJ2-7|NA|TRBD1|TRBV27
TGTGCCAGCAGTTTGGTCAGGGGGTTCTACGAGCAGTACTTC
CASSLVRGFYEQYF
>TRBJ1-2|NA|TRBD1|TRBV7-9
TGTGCCAGCAGCACCTACAGGGGGTTTTGGTATGGCTACACCTTC
CASSTYRGFWYGYTF
>TRBJ1-5|NA|NA|TRBV7-8
TGTGCCAGCAGCCCTCCTAAAAGCAATCAGCCCCAGCATTTT
CASSPPKSNQPQHF
>TRBJ1-3|NA|NA|TRBV12-3/TRBV12-4
TGTGCCAGCAGCACAACGGGAAACACCATATATTTT
CASSTTGNTIYF
>TRBJ2-1|NA|NA|TRBV6-4
TGTGCCAGCAGTGACTCAGAATCGAGCAAGAAGCAGTTCTTC
CASSDSESSKKQFF
>TRBJ1-2|once|NA|TRBV27
TGTGCCAGCAGTTTAGGGGCAGGGGCAAGATCCTATGGCTACACCTTC
CASSLGAGARSYGYTF
>TRBJ2-7|once|TRBD1|TRBV18
TGTGCCAGCTCACCCGGGACAGGGCTGGACGAGCAGTACTTC
CASSPGTGLDEQYF
>TRBJ2-7|few|NA|TRBV5-1
TGCGCCAGCAGAGGGGACACTCCCTCCTACGAGCAGTACTTC
CASRGDTPSYEQYF
>TRBJ1-2|NA|TRBD1|TRBV5-6
TGTGCCAGCAGCTTGGGGGACAGGGCAAATGGCTACACCTTC
CASSLGDRANGYTF
>TRBJ1-3|NA|NA|TRBV27
TGTGCCAGCAGTTTTCTTCCCTTGACAGGACGGTGTATCACCATATATTTT
CASSFLPLTGRCITIYF
>TRBJ1-5|NA|TRBD1|TRBV7-3
TGTGCCAGCAGCTACGACAGGGCAGCGCAGCCCCAGCATTTT
CASSYDRAAQPQHF
>TRBJ2-7|NA|TRBD1|TRBV28
TGTGCCAGCAGTTCCGGACAGGGGTATGAGCAGTACTTC
CASSSGQGYEQYF
>TRBJ2-2|NA|NA|TRBV6-5
TGTGCCAGCAGTTACTTAACGAACACCGGGGAGCTGTTTTTT
CASSYLTNTGELFF
>TRBJ2-4|NA|TRBD1|TRBV4-1
TGCGCCAGCAGCCCGGGACAGGGGACCAAAAACATTCAGTACTTC
CASSPGQGTKNIQYF
>TRBJ2-1|NA|TRBD2|TRBV12-5
TGTGCTAGTGGCTGGGCAAGCGGGACTTACAATGAGCAGTTCTTC
CASGWASGTYNEQFF
>TRBJ2-1|NA|TRBD2|TRBV5-1
TGCGCCAGCAGCCCCGGGACTAGCGGGGTGAATGAGCAGTTCTTC
CASSPGTSGVNEQFF
>TRBJ1-5|few|NA|TRBV27
TGTGCCAGCAGTCATGGCCCCCGTCAGCCCCAGCATTTT
CASSHGPRQPQHF
>TRBJ1-6|NA|TRBD1|TRBV7-8
TGTGCCAGCAGCGCCCAGTACAGGGGACAATCACCCCTCCACTTT
CASSAQYRGQSPLHF
>TRBJ2-2|NA|NA|TRBV5-3
TGTGCCAGAAGCTTAGGACAGAACACCGGGGAGCTGTTTTTT
CARSLGQNTGELFF
>TRBJ2-5|NA|TRBD2|TRBV4-2
TGTGCCAGCAGCCAAGATATAGCGGGAGGTAGAGAGACCCAGTACTTC
CASSQDIAGGRETQYF
>TRBJ2-3|NA|TRBD2|TRBV15
TGTGCCACCCGCACTAGCGGGGCAGATACGCAGTATTTT
CATRTSGADTQYF
>TRBJ1-5|NA|TRBD1|TRBV25-1
TGTGCCAGCAGTGAATGCAGGGGGCTATTGATGTCCCAGCATTTT
CASSECRGLLMSQHF
>TRBJ1-2|NA|TRBD1|TRBV7-9
TGTGCCAGCAGCTTAGTGGGGTACAGACAGGGTGACTATGGCTACACCTTC
CASSLVGYRQGDYGYTF
>TRBJ1-1|NA|TRBD1|TRBV5-1
TGCGCCAGCAGCTTGTCCTGGACAGGGGGCACTGAAGCTTTCTTT
CASSLSWTGGTEAFF
>TRBJ1-1|NA|NA|TRBV27
TGTGCCAGCAGTTTTTCTAGGGAGAGCGGGCCTTTCTTT
CASSFSRESGPFF
>TRBJ2-1|NA|NA|TRBV10-3
TGTGCCATCAGTCGGGTAGAGAATGAGCAGTTCTTC
CAISRVENEQFF
>TRBJ2-7|NA|NA|TRBV7-8
TGTGCCAGCAGCCTCTACTCCTACGAGCAGTACTTC
CASSLYSYEQYF
>TRBJ2-7|few|NA|TRBV19
TGTGCCAGTAGTCCTGGCGGGGTATACGAGCAGTACTTC
CASSPGGVYEQYF
>TRBJ2-7|NA|TRBD2|TRBV6-5
TGTGCCAGCAGTTACTCTCGGACTAGCGGATACGAGCAGTACTTC
CASSYSRTSGYEQYF
>TRBJ1-6|NA|TRBD1|TRBV6-5
TGTGCCAGCAGTTCTCACGACAGGGGAGATTCACCCCTCCACTTT
CASSSHDRGDSPLHF
>TRBJ2-1|NA|TRBD2|TRBV11-2
TGTGCCAGCAGCTTAGTGCCGCCCCTTGCGGGAGTTGGGAATGAGCAGTTCTTC
CASSLVPPLAGVGNEQFF
>TRBJ1-2|NA|NA|TRBV5-5
TGTGCCAGCAGCCTCAATGGGGCAGGGACTTATGGCTACACCTTC
CASSLNGAGTYGYTF
>TRBJ1-1|NA|NA|TRBV5-4
TGTGCCAGCAGCGTAGGCCAGGGGATAAGTTTCACTGAAGCTTTCTTT
CASSVGQGISFTEAFF
>TRBJ2-3|NA|NA|TRBV9
TGTGCCAGCAGCGAGGGGGATACGCAGTATTTT
CASSEGDTQYF
>TRBJ1-4|NA|NA|TRBV18
TGTGCCAGCTCAGGCGGCAGGGCAACTAATGAAAAACTGTTTTTT
CASSGGRATNEKLFF
>TRBJ1-5|few|NA|TRBV18
TGTGCCAGCTCCGAGAGGAGCGATCAGCCCCAGCATTTT
CASSERSDQPQHF
>TRBJ1-1|NA|NA|TRBV19
TGTGCCAGTAGTCCCATTACCGGGATTGGTACTGAAGCTTTCTTT
CASSPITGIGTEAFF
>TRBJ2-7|once|TRBD1|TRBV19
TGTGCCAGTAATACAGGGGGGCACGAGCAGTACTTC
CASNTGGHEQYF
>TRBJ2-7|once|NA|TRBV25-1
TGTGCCAGCAGGAGGTCTGGAGGGAACGAGCAGTACTTC
CASRRSGGNEQYF
>TRBJ1-2|once|NA|TRBV6-5
TGTGCCAGCAGCGGACTGAACTATGGCTACACCTTC
CASSGLNYGYTF
>TRBJ2-1|NA|NA|TRBV21-1
TGTGCCAGCAGCAAAGCAACGGGTAATGAGCAGTTCTTC
CASSKATGNEQFF
>TRBJ1-1|NA|NA|TRBV27
TGTGCCAGCAGTTTAAGTAAAGGGGACACTGAAGCTTTCTTT
CASSLSKGDTEAFF
>TRBJ1-4|once|NA|TRBV25-1
TGTGCCAGCAGTGAATACACAGGCCACAATGAAAAACTGTTTTTT
CASSEYTGHNEKLFF
>TRBJ1-6|NA|NA|TRBV21-1
TGTGCCAGCCGACCGAACAGCTCCTATAATTCACCCCTCCACTTT
CASRPNSSYNSPLHF
>TRBJ1-5|NA|TRBD1|TRBV2
TGTGCCAGCACACGGGACAGGGGCTTGGCGGGTCAGCCCCAGCATTTT
CASTRDRGLAGQPQHF
>TRBJ1-2|NA|NA|TRBV29-1
TGCAGCGTTAAGGGGTTAAGGGATGATGGCTACACCTTC
CSVKGLRDDGYTF
>TRBJ2-6|once|NA|TRBV20-1
TGCAGTGCTAGTGGTCACTCTGGGGCCAACGTCCTGACTTTC
CSASGHSGANVLTF
>TRBJ2-7|NA|NA|TRBV5-1
TGCGCCAGCAGCTTCGACAGACCTACCTACGAGCAGTACTTC
CASSFDRPTYEQYF
>TRBJ2-7|few|NA|TRBV5-6
TGTGCCAGCAGCTTACCCGGGACTTCCACCTACGAGCAGTACTTC
CASSLPGTSTYEQYF
>TRBJ2-5|NA|NA|TRBV4-1
TGCGCCAGCAGCCAACAGGCGCGACCGGGGGAGACCCAGTACTTC
CASSQQARPGETQYF
>TRBJ1-5|NA|NA|TRBV6-5
TGTGCCAGCAGCCTAACGGTGGGGGGTCAATCCCAGCATTTT
CASSLTVGGQSQHF